This is a list of T cell receptor beta chains from one sample in a study of cytomegalovirus exposure and HLA in healthy donors. Produced via immunoSEQ multiplex PCR; TCRdb's table is partial and in-frame only. The sample lists some 130,000 clones; nearly 80% were seen once. Material: PBMCs. These receptors were obtained from a man aged 30 to 45 in good health and CMV-seronegative. CDR3s include the opening cysteine and the closing phenylalanine or tryptophan. Each record gives: CDR3 length, V gene, J gene, D gene, clone size, CDR3 protein, CDR3 DNA. D genes are given only for firm matches. The size field is filled for only some rows; it gives once, few, many or a size class.

12,TRBV6-6,TRBJ2-3,.,.,CATDGTQDTQYF,TGTGCCACGGATGGGACTCAGGATACGCAGTATTTT
12,TRBV5-6,TRBJ1-1,.,.,CASSPGGGLAFF,TGTGCCAGCAGCCCTGGGGGAGGGCTCGCTTTCTTT
13,TRBV6-6,TRBJ2-2,.,few,CASSHQGTGELFF,TGTGCCAGCAGCCACCAGGGTACCGGGGAGCTGTTTTTT
17,TRBV7-2,TRBJ2-5,TRBD2,.,CASSLVSASGSIETQYF,TGTGCCAGCAGCTTAGTGTCGGCTAGCGGGAGCATAGAGACCCAGTACTTC
12,TRBV25-1,TRBJ2-3,.,.,CASSEFVDTQYF,TGTGCCAGCAGTGAATTCGTTGATACGCAGTATTTT
13,TRBV5-6,TRBJ2-1,TRBD2,.,CASSLSSGREQFF,TGTGCCAGCAGCTTGTCTAGCGGGAGGGAGCAGTTCTTC
17,TRBV10-3,TRBJ2-6,TRBD1,few,CAIKSGTGTSGANVLTF,TGTGCCATCAAATCCGGGACAGGGACTTCTGGGGCCAACGTCCTGACTTTC
13,TRBV7-2,TRBJ2-1,.,.,CASSLPSYNEQFF,TGTGCCAGCAGCCTCCCCTCCTACAATGAGCAGTTCTTC
14,TRBV5-1,TRBJ1-5,.,.,CASSLGPPGKPQHF,TGCGCCAGCAGCTTGGGTCCACCCGGGAAGCCCCAGCATTTT
15,TRBV29-1,TRBJ1-5,TRBD1,.,CSVVIGTGGGQPQHF,TGCAGCGTTGTAATCGGGACAGGGGGAGGGCAGCCCCAGCATTTT
15,TRBV4-1,TRBJ2-7,TRBD2,.,CASSHPLAGVREQYF,TGCGCCAGCAGCCACCCTTTAGCGGGAGTGAGGGAGCAGTACTTC
15,TRBV28,TRBJ1-2,TRBD1,.,CASSSATGNYYGYTF,TGTGCCAGCAGTTCCGCGACAGGGAACTACTATGGCTACACCTTC
15,TRBV18,TRBJ2-1,TRBD2,.,CASSRESGIYNEQFF,TGTGCCAGCTCACGGGAAAGCGGGATATACAATGAGCAGTTCTTC
16,TRBV28,TRBJ2-7,TRBD2,once,CASERASGRTTYEQYF,TGTGCCTCCGAGCGGGCTAGCGGGAGGACAACCTACGAGCAGTACTTC
13,TRBV9,TRBJ1-1,TRBD1,.,CASSRDRNTEAFF,TGTGCCAGCAGCCGGGACAGAAACACTGAAGCTTTCTTT
18,TRBV28,TRBJ2-7,.,.,CASSSPGIQGLRLGEQYF,TGTGCCAGCAGTTCTCCTGGGATCCAGGGGCTGCGGTTAGGCGAGCAGTACTTC
13,TRBV5-1,TRBJ1-1,TRBD1,.,CASSFGQGFSAFF,TGCGCCAGCAGCTTTGGACAGGGATTTTCAGCTTTCTTT
17,TRBV5-1,TRBJ1-2,TRBD1,.,CASSSRTGGSLRNGYTF,TGCGCCAGCAGCTCCCGGACAGGGGGCAGTTTACGGAATGGCTACACCTTC
15,TRBV28,TRBJ1-3,TRBD1,.,CASNLQGVEGNTIYF,TGTGCCAGCAATTTACAGGGGGTGGAAGGAAACACCATATATTTT
13,TRBV28,TRBJ2-2,.,few,CASSAANTGELFF,TGTGCCAGCAGTGCGGCTAACACCGGGGAGCTGTTTTTT
14,TRBV7-2,TRBJ2-4,TRBD2,.,CASSSWGGGDIQYF,TGTGCCAGCTCATCATGGGGGGGTGGAGACATTCAGTACTTC
12,TRBV6-5,TRBJ2-3,.,.,CASSLNTDTQYF,TGTGCCAGCAGCCTAAATACAGATACGCAGTATTTT
13,TRBV14,TRBJ1-1,.,.,CASSQGMNTEAFF,TGTGCCAGCAGCCAAGGTATGAACACTGAAGCTTTCTTT
14,TRBV9,TRBJ2-4,TRBD2,.,CASSVGGAKNIQYF,TGTGCCAGCAGCGTGGGGGGGGCCAAAAACATTCAGTACTTC
14,TRBV5-1,TRBJ1-2,TRBD1,.,CASTPVTGGDGYTF,TGCGCCAGCACCCCCGTTACAGGGGGCGATGGCTACACCTTC
13,TRBV5-5,TRBJ1-2,.,few,CASSLSAGYGYTF,TGTGCCAGCAGCTTATCGGCAGGCTATGGCTACACCTTC
16,TRBV5-1,TRBJ2-7,TRBD2,once,CASSLAISGSGYEQYF,TGCGCCAGCAGCTTGGCCATAAGCGGGAGCGGGTACGAGCAGTACTTC